There are many counts of the clone carrying this TCR beta chain. Its antigen is still unknown. This sample is drawn from a study of neurological immune-mediated disorders. Synthesis of cDNA used 5'RACE (with 10-nucleotide random UMIs). One entry per CDR3 protein results from TCRdb running MiXCR on the 5' RACE reads. The table lists tens of thousands of distinct CDR3 sequences, less than 11% of them singletons, with less than 25% in the top ten. Study observations and caveats: It was HTLV-1-associated myelopathy that showed the most TCR clonal expansion, while multiple sclerosis showed the least, falling below healthy controls. Subjects shared no identical expanded-clone CDR3 amino acid sequences, suggesting private TCR-beta repertoires in all groups.

Unsorted libraries were derived from 2 million PBMCs stored at -80 C. The receptor comes from a woman aged 55-69 years with HTLV-1-associated myelopathy (HAM/TSP). The sequencing input was PBMCs.

CDR3 DNA sequence: TGTGCCAGCAGTGAATGGGGAACTAGCGGGAATGAGCAGTTCTTC. It encodes CASSEWGTSGNEQFF. The chain combines TRBV6-1 with TRBJ2-1, with 9 bases that match TRBD2. J lost 7 bases, V lost 2 bases, and 6 bases had no gene match. CDR1 and CDR2 from the germline V gene are MNHNS and SASEGT. This CDR3 has 15 residues.